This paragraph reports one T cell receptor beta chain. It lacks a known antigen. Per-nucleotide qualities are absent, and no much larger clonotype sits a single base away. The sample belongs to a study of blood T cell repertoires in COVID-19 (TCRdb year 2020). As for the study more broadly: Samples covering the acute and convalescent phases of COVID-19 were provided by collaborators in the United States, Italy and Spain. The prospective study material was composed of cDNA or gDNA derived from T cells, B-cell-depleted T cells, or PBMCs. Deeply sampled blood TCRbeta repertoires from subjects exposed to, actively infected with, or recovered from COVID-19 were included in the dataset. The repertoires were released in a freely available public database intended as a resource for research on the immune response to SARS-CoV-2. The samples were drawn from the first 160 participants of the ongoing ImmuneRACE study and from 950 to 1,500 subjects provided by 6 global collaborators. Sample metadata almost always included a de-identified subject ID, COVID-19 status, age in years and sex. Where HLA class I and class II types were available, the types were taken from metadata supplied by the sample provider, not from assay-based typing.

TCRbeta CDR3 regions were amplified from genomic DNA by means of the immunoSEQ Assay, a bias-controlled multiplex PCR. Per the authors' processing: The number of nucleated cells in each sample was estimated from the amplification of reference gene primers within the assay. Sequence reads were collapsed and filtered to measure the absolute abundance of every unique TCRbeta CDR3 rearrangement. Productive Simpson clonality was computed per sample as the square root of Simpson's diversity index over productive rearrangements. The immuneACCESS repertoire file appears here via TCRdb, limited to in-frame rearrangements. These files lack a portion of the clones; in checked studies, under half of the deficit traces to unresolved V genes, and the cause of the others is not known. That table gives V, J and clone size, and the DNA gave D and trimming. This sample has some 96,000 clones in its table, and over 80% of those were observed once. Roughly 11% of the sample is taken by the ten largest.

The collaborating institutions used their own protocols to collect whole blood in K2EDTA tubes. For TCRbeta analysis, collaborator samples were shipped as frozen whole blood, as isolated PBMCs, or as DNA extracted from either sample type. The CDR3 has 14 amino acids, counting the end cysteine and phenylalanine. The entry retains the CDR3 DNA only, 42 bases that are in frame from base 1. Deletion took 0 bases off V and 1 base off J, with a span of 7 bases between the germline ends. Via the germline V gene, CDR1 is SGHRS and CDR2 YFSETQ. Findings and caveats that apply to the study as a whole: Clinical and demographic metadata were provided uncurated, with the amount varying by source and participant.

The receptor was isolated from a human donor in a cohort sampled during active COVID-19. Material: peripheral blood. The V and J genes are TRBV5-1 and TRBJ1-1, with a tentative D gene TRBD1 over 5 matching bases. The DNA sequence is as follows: TGCGCCAGCAGCTTGGATACAGGGAACACTGAAGCTTTCTTT. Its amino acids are CASSLDTGNTEAFF.